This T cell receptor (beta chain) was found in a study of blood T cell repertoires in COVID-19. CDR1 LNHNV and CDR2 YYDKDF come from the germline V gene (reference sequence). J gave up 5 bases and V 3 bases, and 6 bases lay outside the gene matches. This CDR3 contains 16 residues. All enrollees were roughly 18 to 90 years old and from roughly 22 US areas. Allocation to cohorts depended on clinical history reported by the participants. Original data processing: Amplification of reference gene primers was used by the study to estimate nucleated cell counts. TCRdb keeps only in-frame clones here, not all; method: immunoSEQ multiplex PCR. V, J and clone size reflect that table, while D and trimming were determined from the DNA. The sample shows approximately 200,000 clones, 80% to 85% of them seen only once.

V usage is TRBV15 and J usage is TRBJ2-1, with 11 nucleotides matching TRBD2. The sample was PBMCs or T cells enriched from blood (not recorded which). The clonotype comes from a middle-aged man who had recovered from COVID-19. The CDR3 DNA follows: TGTGCCACCAGCAGCATTAGCGGGGGGGCGCACAATGAGCAGTTCTTC. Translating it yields CATSSISGGAHNEQFF.